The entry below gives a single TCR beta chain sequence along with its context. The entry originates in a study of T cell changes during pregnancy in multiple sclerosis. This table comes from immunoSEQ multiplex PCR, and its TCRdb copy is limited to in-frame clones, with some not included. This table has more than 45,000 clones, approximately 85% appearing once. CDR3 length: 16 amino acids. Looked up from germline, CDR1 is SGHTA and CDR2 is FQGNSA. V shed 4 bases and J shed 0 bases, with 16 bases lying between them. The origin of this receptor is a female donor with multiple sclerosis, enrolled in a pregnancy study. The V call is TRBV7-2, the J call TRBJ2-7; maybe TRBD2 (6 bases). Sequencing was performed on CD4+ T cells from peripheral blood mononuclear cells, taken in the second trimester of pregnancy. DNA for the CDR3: TGTGCCAGCAGCTCCCTGGGGACTTGGAGCTCCTACGAGCAGTACTTC. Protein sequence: CASSSLGTWSSYEQYF. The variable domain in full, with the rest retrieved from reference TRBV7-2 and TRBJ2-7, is GAGVSQSPSNKVTEKGKDVELRCDPISGHTALYWYRQSLGQGLEFLIYFQGNSAPDKSGLPSDRFSAERTGGSVSTLTIQRTQQEDSAVYLCASSSLGTWSSYEQYFGPGTRLTVT.